This T cell receptor beta chain was recorded in a study of blood T cell repertoires in COVID-19. As for the study in general: The United States, Italy and Spain supplied acute and convalescent COVID-19 samples.

The CDR3 totals 16 residues. J lost 5 bases, V lost 5 bases, and 6 bases had no gene match. The V gene's germline CDR1 is MDHEN and CDR2 SYDVKM. Data came from immunoSEQ multiplex PCR; TCRdb stores just in-frame clones and leaves some out. The table records 250,000 to 350,000 clones, 80% to 90% of them present only once. This clone has a handful of counts. Sequencing input: PBMCs or T cells enriched from blood (not recorded which). V is TRBV28 and J is TRBJ2-5; 15 bases agree with TRBD2. This receptor was obtained from a woman aged 18-29 years who had recovered from COVID-19. CDR3 sequence reads: CASSRRTSGGAETQYF. The CDR3 region has the DNA TGTGCCAGCAGTCGGAGGACTAGCGGGGGGGCGGAGACCCAGTACTTC.